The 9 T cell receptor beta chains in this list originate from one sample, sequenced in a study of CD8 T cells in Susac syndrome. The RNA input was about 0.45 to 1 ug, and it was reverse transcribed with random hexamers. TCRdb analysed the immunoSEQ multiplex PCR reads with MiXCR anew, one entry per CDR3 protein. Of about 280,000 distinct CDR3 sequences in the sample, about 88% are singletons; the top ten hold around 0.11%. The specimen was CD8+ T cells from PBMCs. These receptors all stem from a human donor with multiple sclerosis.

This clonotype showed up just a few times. CDR3: CASKGQGNTEAFF. CDR3 DNA: TGTGCCAGCAAGGGACAGGGAAACACTGAAGCTTTCTTT. J is TRBJ1-1 and V is TRBV27; 9 bases fit TRBD1. The CDR3 has 13 amino acids. Losses at the gene ends were 7 bases for V and 2 bases for J; bases not matched to a gene: 2. Germline values: CDR1 MNHEY, CDR2 SMNVEV (reference sequence).

CDR3 bases: TGTGCCAGCAGCTCACAGAACTATGGCTACACCTTC. Translation gives CASSSQNYGYTF. The rearrangement uses TRBV5-4 and TRBJ1-2; no reliable D call. The germline V gene encodes CDR1 SGHNT and CDR2 YYREEE (reference sequence). The CDR3 extends over 12 amino acids. V dropped 3 bases and J dropped 2 bases, with 5 bases sitting between them.

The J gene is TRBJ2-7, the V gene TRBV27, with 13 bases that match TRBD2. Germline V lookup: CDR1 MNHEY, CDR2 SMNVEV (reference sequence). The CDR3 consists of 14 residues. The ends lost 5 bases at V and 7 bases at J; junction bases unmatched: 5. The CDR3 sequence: CASSPGLAGSEQYF. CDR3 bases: TGTGCCAGCAGTCCGGGACTAGCGGGATCGGAGCAGTACTTC.

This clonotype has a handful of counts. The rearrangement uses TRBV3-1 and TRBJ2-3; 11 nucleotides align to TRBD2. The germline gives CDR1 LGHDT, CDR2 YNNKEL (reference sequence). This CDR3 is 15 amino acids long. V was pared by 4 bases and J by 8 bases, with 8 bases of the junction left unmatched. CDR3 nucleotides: TGTGCCAGCAGCCTAGTAACTAGCGGGAGACGTACGCAGTATTTT. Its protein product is CASSLVTSGRRTQYF.

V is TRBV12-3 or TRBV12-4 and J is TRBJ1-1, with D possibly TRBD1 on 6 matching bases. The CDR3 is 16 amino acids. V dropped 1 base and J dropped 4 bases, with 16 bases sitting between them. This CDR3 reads CASSLGWDTVSTEAFF. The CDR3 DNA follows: TGTGCCAGCAGTTTAGGATGGGACACAGTGAGCACTGAAGCTTTCTTT.

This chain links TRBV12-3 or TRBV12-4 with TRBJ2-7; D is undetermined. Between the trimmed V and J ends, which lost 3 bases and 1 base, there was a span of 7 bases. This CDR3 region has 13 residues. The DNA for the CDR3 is TGTGCCAGCAGTTTTTACGTTTCCTACGAGCAGTACTTC. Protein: CASSFYVSYEQYF.

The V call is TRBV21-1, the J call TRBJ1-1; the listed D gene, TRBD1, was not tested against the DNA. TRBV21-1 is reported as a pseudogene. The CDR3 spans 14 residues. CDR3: CASSKGGRGTEAFF. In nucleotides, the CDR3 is TGTGCCAGCAGCAAAGGGGGAAGGGGTACTGAAGCTTTCTTT.

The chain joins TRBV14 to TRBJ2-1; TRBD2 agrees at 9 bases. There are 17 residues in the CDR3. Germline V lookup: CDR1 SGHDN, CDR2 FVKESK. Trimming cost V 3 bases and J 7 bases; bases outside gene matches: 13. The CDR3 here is CASSQMTRREGPNEQFF. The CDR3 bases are TGTGCCAGCAGCCAGATGACCCGGCGGGAGGGCCCGAATGAGCAGTTCTTC.

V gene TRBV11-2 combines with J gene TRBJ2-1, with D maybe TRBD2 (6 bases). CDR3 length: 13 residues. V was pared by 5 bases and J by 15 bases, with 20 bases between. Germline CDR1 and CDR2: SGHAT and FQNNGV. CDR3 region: CASSQFRGTPPFF. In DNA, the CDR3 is TGTGCCAGCAGCCAATTTCGGGGGACGCCCCCGTTCTTC.